The 14 T cell receptor beta chains below come from one sample, sequenced in a study of T-cell memory formation after mild COVID-19. TCRdb reprocessed the 5' RACE reads via MiXCR and lists one record per CDR3 protein. The sample has tens of thousands of distinct CDR3 sequences; 16% are singletons. Material for sequencing was PBMCs or a T cell subset sorted from them (not recorded which). The receptors were gathered from an adult woman who had mild COVID-19 (a few samples of this study predate the infection). Cell type and time point are not known.

V and J are TRBV5-6 and TRBJ2-1; 16 nucleotides align to TRBD2. The CDR3 has 18 residues. Germline V gives CDR1 SGHDT, CDR2 YYEEEE. Trimming cost V 3 bases and J 7 bases; bases outside gene matches: 10. The CDR3: CASSSPGLAGGPGNEQFF. The DNA of the CDR3 is TGTGCCAGCAGCTCACCGGGACTAGCGGGGGGGCCAGGTAATGAGCAGTTCTTC.

The gene calls are TRBV19 and TRBJ1-1; no definite D call. The CDR3 is 15 residues long. V shed 5 bases and J shed 0 bases, with 13 bases lying between them. Per germline, CDR1 LNHDA and CDR2 SQIVND (reference sequence). CDR3 nucleotide sequence: TGTGCCAGTAGTTTCGCCTGGGGTTTGAACACTGAAGCTTTCTTT. It encodes CASSFAWGLNTEAFF.

The chain's CDR3 is CASSLAEEEQYF. Written as DNA, the CDR3 is TGTGCCAGCAGCTTAGCGGAGGAGGAGCAGTACTTC. The gene calls are TRBV7-9 and TRBJ2-7, with TRBD2 as a possible D gene (5 bases). CDR1 and CDR2 (germline): SEHNR, FQNEAQ (reference sequence). The CDR3 consists of 12 residues. Trimming shortened V by 0 bases and J by 7 bases, and 7 bases separated the two germline ends.

The chain is built from TRBV9 and TRBJ1-1; no firm D call. CDR3 length equals 15 residues. V lost 0 bases and J lost 1, with 10 bases in between. CDR1 is SGDLS, CDR2 YYNGEE, per germline. The CDR3 DNA reads as TGTGCCAGCAGCGTAGATCCGGGGTGGAACACTGAAGCTTTCTTT. It translates to CASSVDPGWNTEAFF. The full variable domain, in which reference TRBV9 and TRBJ1-1 provide the parts outside the CDR3, is DSGVTQTPKHLITATGQRVTLRCSPRSGDLSVYWYQQSLDQGLQFLIQYYNGEERAKGNILERFSAQQFPDLHSELNLSSLELGDSALYFCASSVDPGWNTEAFFGQGTRLTVV.

This clonotype was detected only a few times. This chain uses TRBV6-2 or TRBV6-3 with TRBJ2-1, with a possible D match to TRBD2 (6 bases). V was pared by 5 bases and J by 7 bases, with 12 bases between. Germline V gene data show CDR1 as MNHEY and CDR2 as SVGEGT. CDR3 length: 13 amino acids. The chain's CDR3 is CASSLLGGNEQFF. The CDR3 nucleotides read TGTGCCAGCAGTCTCCTCGGGGGAAATGAGCAGTTCTTC.

This clonotype showed up just a few times. V usage is TRBV29-1 and J usage is TRBJ2-1; 7 bases are shared with TRBD1. The germline V gene has CDR1 SQVTM and CDR2 ANQGSEA. The CDR3 totals 15 residues. V shed 4 bases and J 0 bases; nucleotides not matched to a gene: 6. The CDR3 protein is CSVVRQGASYNEQFF. DNA of the CDR3: TGCAGCGTTGTGAGACAGGGCGCCTCCTACAATGAGCAGTTCTTC.

This clonotype has a count of ten or more. V and J are TRBV7-9 and TRBJ1-5; D not certain. V was pared by 1 base and J by 5 bases, with 6 bases between. CDR1 and CDR2 (germline): SEHNR, FQNEAQ (reference sequence). The CDR3 covers 13 residues. The CDR3 reads CASSLETYQPQHF. CDR3 nucleotide sequence: TGTGCCAGCAGCTTAGAGACTTATCAGCCCCAGCATTTT.

CDR3 loop: CSVEAWTSGETQYF. The CDR3 DNA follows: TGCAGCGTTGAAGCATGGACTAGCGGGGAGACCCAGTACTTC. The genes are TRBV29-1 and TRBJ2-5; 11 bases agree with TRBD2. The CDR3 length is 14 residues. V lost 1 base to trimming and J lost 5 bases; unmatched junction nucleotides: 3. The V gene's germline CDR1 is SQVTM and CDR2 ANQGSEA. The whole variable domain, filled in from reference TRBV29-1 and TRBJ2-5, reads SAVISQKPSRDICQRGTSLTIQCQVDSQVTMMFWYRQQPGQSLTLIATANQGSEATYESGFVIDKFPISRPNLTFSTLTVSNMSPEDSSIYLCSVEAWTSGETQYFGPGTRLLVL.

This sequence joins TRBV5-4 and TRBJ1-2, with a possible D match to TRBD1 (5 bases). The germline V and J ends were trimmed by 0 bases and 8 bases, with 17 bases remaining between them. The CDR3 sequence is 15 residues long. Germline CDR1 SGHNT, CDR2 YYREEE (reference sequence). As DNA, the CDR3 is TGTGCCAGCAGCTTGGTGTTGGCGCAGGGTTGGGGCTACACCTTC. It specifies CASSLVLAQGWGYTF. Supplemented by reference TRBV5-4 and TRBJ1-2, the full variable domain reads ETGVTQSPTHLIKTRGQQVTLRCSSQSGHNTVSWYQQALGQGPQFIFQYYREEENGRGNFPPRFSGLQFPNYSSELNVNALELDDSALYLCASSLVLAQGWGYTFGSGTRLTVV.

The sample holds many counts of this clonotype. The chain is built from TRBV20-1 and TRBJ2-1, with TRBD2 identical over 9 bases. Per the germline V gene, CDR1 is DFQATT and CDR2 is SNEGSKA (reference sequence). The junction had 7 bases not matched to a gene; V was cut back by 3 bases and J by 10 bases. The CDR3 runs 13 residues. The CDR3 region is CSASEGLAREQFF. In DNA, the CDR3 is TGCAGTGCTAGCGAGGGACTAGCTAGGGAGCAGTTCTTC.

In its sample, this clonotype was seen a few times. The chain couples TRBV4-1 to TRBJ2-7, with 8 bases that match TRBD2. V lost 4 bases, J lost 1 base, and 6 bases stayed unmatched. The CDR3 runs to 15 residues. Per germline, CDR1 MGHRA and CDR2 YSYEKL. As DNA, the CDR3 is TGCGCCAGCAGCCCCTCGCGCGGGGGGTCCTACGAGCAGTACTTC. It is translated as CASSPSRGGSYEQYF.

There are a few counts of this clonotype. CDR3 coding DNA: TGTGCCAGCAGTTTAACCCCCCAGGGGTGGCAGCCCCAGCATTTT. Its translation: CASSLTPQGWQPQHF. The chain uses TRBV27 and TRBJ1-5, with a tentative D call TRBD1 (6 bases). CDR1 and CDR2 from the germline V gene are MNHEY and SMNVEV (reference sequence). CDR3 length equals 15 residues. V was clipped by 2 bases and J by 7 bases, with 15 bases between them.

The chain couples TRBV4-1 to TRBJ2-3; 8 nucleotides align to TRBD1. The CDR3 is 15 amino acids. V lost 3 bases to trimming and J lost 4 bases; unmatched junction nucleotides: 6. Germline V gene sequence: CDR1 MGHRA, CDR2 YSYEKL. The CDR3 protein is CASSHQDRGSDTQYF. CDR3 nucleotide sequence: TGCGCCAGCAGCCATCAAGACAGGGGATCAGATACGCAGTATTTT.

The gene calls are TRBV11-2 and TRBJ2-3; no firm D call. Germline V CDR1 and CDR2: SGHAT, FQNNGV. The V and J ends lost 4 bases and 6 bases respectively, with 8 bases between them. The CDR3 is made up of 12 amino acids. CDR3 sequence reads: CASSSRIDTQYF. For the CDR3, the DNA is TGTGCCAGCAGCTCCAGGATCGATACGCAGTATTTT.